This T cell receptor (beta chain) was captured by sequencing in a study of cytomegalovirus exposure and HLA in healthy donors. A remark on this clone: The antigen is unknown.

V dropped 5 bases and J dropped 1 base, with 12 bases sitting between them. There are 15 residues in the CDR3. From germline, CDR1 is SGHRS and CDR2 YFSETQ. The table came from immunoSEQ multiplex PCR; TCRdb's copy has only in-frame clones and leaves some out. The profile shows some 63,000 clones, more than 70% of them singletons. General study results and limits: According to a later analysis, TCR clusters from the first cohort tended to co-occur in the 110 or so validation repertoires. Listed as cytomegalovirus-associated were 150 to 200 TCR beta chains. Most TCR sequences showed up rarely, but some public TCRs showed up in many donors.

V is TRBV5-1 and J is TRBJ1-4; D possibly corresponds to TRBD1 (5 bases). The sequencing input was PBMCs. This receptor was taken from a woman under 30 in good health and CMV-seronegative. CDR3 loop: CASRLIGGTNEKLFF. CDR3 nucleotide sequence: TGCGCCAGCAGGTTGATCGGGGGAACTAATGAAAAACTGTTTTTT.